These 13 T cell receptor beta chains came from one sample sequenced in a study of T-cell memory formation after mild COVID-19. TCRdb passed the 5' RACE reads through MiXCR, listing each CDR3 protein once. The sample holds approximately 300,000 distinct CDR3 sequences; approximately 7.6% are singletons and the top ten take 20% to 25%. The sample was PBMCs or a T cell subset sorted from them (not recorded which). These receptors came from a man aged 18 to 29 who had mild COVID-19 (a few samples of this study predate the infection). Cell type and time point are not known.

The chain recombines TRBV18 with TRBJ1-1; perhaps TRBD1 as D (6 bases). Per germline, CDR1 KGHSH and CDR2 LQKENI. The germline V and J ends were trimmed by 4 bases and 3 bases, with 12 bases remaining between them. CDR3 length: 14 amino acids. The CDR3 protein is CASSLSGADTEAFF. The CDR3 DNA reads TGTGCCAGCTCACTCTCGGGGGCGGACACTGAAGCTTTCTTT.

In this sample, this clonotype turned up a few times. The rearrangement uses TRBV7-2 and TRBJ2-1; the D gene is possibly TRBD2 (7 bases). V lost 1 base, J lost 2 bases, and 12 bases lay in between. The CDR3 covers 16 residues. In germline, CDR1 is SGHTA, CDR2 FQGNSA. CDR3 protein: CASSLDGGPTYNEQFF. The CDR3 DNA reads TGTGCCAGCAGCTTAGACGGGGGGCCTACCTACAATGAGCAGTTCTTC. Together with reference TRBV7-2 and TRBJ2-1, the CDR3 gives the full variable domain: GAGVSQSPSNKVTEKGKDVELRCDPISGHTALYWYRQSLGQGLEFLIYFQGNSAPDKSGLPSDRFSAERTGGSVSTLTIQRTQQEDSAVYLCASSLDGGPTYNEQFFGPGTRLTVL.

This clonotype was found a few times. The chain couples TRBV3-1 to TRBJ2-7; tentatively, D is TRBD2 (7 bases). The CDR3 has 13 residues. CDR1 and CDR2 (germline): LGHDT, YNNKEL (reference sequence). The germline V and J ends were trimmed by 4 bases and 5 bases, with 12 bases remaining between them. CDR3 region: CASSREGVNEQYF. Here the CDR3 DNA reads TGTGCCAGCAGCCGGGAGGGGGTCAACGAGCAGTACTTC.

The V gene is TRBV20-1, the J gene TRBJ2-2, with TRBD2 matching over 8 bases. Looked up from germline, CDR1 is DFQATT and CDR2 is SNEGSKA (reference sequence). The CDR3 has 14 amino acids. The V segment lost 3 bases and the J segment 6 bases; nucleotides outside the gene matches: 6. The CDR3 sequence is CSASPSGGSGELFF. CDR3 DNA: TGCAGTGCTAGTCCCAGCGGGGGATCCGGGGAGCTGTTTTTT.

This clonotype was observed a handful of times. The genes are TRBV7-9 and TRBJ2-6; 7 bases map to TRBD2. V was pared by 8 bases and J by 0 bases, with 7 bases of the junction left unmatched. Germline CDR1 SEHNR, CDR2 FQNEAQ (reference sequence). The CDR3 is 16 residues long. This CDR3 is CASGGGSNSGANVLTF. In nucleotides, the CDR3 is TGTGCCAGCGGGGGGGGGTCCAACTCTGGGGCCAACGTCCTGACTTTC.

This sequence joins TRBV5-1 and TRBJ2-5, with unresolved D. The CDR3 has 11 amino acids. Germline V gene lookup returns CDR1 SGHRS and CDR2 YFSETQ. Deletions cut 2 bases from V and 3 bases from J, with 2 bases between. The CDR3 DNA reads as TGCGCCAGCAGCTTAAAAGAGACCCAGTACTTC. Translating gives CASSLKETQYF.

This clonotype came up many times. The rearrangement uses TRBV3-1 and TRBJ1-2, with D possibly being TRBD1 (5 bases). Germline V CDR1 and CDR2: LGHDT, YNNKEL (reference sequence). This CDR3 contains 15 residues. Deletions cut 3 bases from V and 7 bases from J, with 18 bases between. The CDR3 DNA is TGTGCCAGCAGCCAGGGACGCGGGGTAGAAAGTGGCTACACCTTC. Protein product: CASSQGRGVESGYTF.

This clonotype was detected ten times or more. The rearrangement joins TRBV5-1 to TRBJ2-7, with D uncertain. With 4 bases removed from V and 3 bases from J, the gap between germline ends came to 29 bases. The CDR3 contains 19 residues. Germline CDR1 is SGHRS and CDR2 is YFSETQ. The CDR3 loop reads CASSPLPNESRKLYYEQYV. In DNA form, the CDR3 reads TGCGCCAGCAGCCCACTCCCGAACGAGTCGCGGAAGTTGTACTACGAGCAGTACGTC.

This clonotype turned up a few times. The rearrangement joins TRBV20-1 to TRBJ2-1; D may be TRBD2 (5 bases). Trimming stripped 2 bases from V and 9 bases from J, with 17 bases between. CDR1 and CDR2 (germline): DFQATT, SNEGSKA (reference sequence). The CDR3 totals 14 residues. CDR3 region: CSARRSLVASEQFF. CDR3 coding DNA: TGCAGTGCTAGACGGTCCCTAGTAGCGAGTGAGCAGTTCTTC.

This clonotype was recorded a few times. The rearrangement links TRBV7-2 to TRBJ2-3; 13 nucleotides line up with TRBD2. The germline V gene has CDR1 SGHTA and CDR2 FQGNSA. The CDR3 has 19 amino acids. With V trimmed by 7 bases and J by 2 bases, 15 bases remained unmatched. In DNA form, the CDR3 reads TGTGCCAGCACCTTCGGGACTAGCGGGGAAAACCCTCACACAGATACGCAGTATTTT. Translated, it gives CASTFGTSGENPHTDTQYF.

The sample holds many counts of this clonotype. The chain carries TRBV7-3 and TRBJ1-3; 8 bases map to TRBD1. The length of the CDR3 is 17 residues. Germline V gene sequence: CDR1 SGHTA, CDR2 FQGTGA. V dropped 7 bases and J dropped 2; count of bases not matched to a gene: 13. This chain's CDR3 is CASTPRDQGAAGNTIYF. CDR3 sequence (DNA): TGTGCCAGCACTCCACGGGACCAGGGGGCAGCTGGAAACACCATATATTTT.

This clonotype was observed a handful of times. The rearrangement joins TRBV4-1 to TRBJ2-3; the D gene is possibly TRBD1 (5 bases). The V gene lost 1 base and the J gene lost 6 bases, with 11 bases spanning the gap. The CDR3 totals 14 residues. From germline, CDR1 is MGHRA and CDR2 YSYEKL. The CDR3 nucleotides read TGCGCCAGCAGCCAAGTACACCCAGGGGATACGCAGTATTTT. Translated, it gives CASSQVHPGDTQYF.

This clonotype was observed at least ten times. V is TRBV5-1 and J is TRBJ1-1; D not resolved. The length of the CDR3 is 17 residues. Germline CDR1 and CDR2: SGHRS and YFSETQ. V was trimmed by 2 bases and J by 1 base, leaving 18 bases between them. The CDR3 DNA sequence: TGCGCCAGCAGCTTCTCGGGTCCGGCCTTCGCGAACACTGAAGCTTTCTTT. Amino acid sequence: CASSFSGPAFANTEAFF.